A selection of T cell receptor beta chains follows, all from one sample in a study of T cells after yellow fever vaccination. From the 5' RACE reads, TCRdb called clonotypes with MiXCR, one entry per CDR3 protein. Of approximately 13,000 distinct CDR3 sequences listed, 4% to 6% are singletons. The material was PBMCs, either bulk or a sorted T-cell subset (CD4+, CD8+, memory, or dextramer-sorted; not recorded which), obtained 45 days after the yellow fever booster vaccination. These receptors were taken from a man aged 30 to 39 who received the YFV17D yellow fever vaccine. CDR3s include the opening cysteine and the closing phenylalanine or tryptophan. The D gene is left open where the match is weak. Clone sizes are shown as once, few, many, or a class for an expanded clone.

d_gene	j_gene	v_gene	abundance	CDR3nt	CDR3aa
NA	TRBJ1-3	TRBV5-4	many	TGTGCCAGCTCTGCTGGCAGAAACACCATATATTTT	CASSAGRNTIYF
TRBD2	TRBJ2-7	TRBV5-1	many	TGCGCCAGCAGCTCCCAACTAGCGGTAGCCTACGAGCAGTACTTC	CASSSQLAVAYEQYF
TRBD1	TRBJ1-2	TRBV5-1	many	TGCGCCAGCAGCTCCGGGACAGGGGATGGCTACACCTTC	CASSSGTGDGYTF
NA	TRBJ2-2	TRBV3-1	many	TGTGCCAGCAGCCAACTAGTTTCGGGCAACGGGGAGCTGTTTTTT	CASSQLVSGNGELFF
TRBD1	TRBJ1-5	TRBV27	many	TGTGCCAGCAGTTTATCGTGGACAGGGGGCAGAAGCAATCAGCCCCAGCATTTT	CASSLSWTGGRSNQPQHF
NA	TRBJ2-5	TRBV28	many	TGTGCCAGCAGTTTCGAGACCCAGTACTTC	CASSFETQYF
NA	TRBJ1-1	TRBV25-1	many	TGTGCCAGCGCAGTCGGGGGCGGCACTGAAGCTTTCTTT	CASAVGGGTEAFF
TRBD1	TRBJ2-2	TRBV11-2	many	TGTGCCAGCAGCTTAGACGTTTTTCCGGGACAGGGCGTCACCGGGGAGCTGTTTTTT	CASSLDVFPGQGVTGELFF
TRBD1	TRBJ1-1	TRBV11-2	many	TGTGCCAGCAGCTTCTCCCGACAGGGGACTGAAGCTTTCTTT	CASSFSRQGTEAFF
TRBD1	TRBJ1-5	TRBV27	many	TGTGCCAGCAGTTTCCAGGGGGGCAATCAGCCCCAGCATTTT	CASSFQGGNQPQHF
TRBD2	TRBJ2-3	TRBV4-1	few	TGCGCCAGCAGCCAAGTTCTAGCGGGATTTACAGATACGCAGTATTTT	CASSQVLAGFTDTQYF
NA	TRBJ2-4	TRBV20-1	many	TGCAGTGCTCTTAACGAGCAAAGCCAGGAAAACATTCAGTACTTC	CSALNEQSQENIQYF
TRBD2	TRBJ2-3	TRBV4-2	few	TGTGCCAGCAGCAACCCACTAGCGGGAGATTTTCGGAGCACAGATACGCAGTATTTT	CASSNPLAGDFRSTDTQYF
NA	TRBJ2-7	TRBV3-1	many	TGTGCCAGCAGCCAAGTCTGGAGGGCCAGTTATGAGCAGTACTTC	CASSQVWRASYEQYF
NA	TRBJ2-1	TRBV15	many	TGTGCCACCAGCAACCCCCCGGGACTGGCTTACAATGAGCAGTTCTTC	CATSNPPGLAYNEQFF
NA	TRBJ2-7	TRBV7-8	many	TGTGCCAGCAGCTTGGGCCTTTGGAGCTCCTACGAGCAGTACTTC	CASSLGLWSSYEQYF
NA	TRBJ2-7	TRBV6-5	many	TGTGCCAGCAGTTACACTAGTACGTCGCGCGAGCAGTACTTC	CASSYTSTSREQYF
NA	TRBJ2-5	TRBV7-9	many	TGTGCCAGCAGCGAAGGAGGAGAGACCCAGTACTTC	CASSEGGETQYF
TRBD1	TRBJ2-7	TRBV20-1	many	TGCAGTGCTATCCGCAGGGGGACCTACGAGCAGTACTTC	CSAIRRGTYEQYF
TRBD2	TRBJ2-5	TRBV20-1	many	TGCAGTGCGAGACTAGCGGGAGTTGAGACCCAGTACTTC	CSARLAGVETQYF
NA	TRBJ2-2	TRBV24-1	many	TGTGCCACCAGTGATTTGTTCACCGGGGAGCTGTTTTTT	CATSDLFTGELFF
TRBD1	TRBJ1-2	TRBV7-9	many	TGTGCCAGCAGCTTTGCCGGGACAGAATATGGCTACACCTTC	CASSFAGTEYGYTF
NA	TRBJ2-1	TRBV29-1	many	TGCAGCGTTGCAGGAGCTGGCAATGAGCAGTTCTTC	CSVAGAGNEQFF
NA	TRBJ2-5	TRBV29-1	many	TGCAGCGTGGCCCCTCGGCTAGCAGGCCAAGAGACCCAGTACTTC	CSVAPRLAGQETQYF
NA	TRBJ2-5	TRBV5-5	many	TGTGCCAGCAGCTTGGCCCAGTCCCCAGCGTCCCAAGAGACCCAGTACTTC	CASSLAQSPASQETQYF
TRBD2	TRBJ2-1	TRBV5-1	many	TGCGCCAGCAGCTTGAGAGCGGGAGGCCTTTCCTACAATGAGCAGTTCTTC	CASSLRAGGLSYNEQFF